A selection of T cell receptor beta chains follows, all from one sample in a study of blood T cell repertoires in COVID-19. Here immunoSEQ multiplex PCR was the method, and the copy in TCRdb shows in-frame clones only, minus some. The sample has approximately 130,000 clones; over 80% are singletons. The specimen was PBMCs or T cells enriched from blood (not recorded which). The receptors were sampled from a man younger than 40 who had recovered from COVID-19. The CDR3 runs from the conserved cysteine through the conserved F or W. The D gene is left open where the match is weak. For some rows the clone size is stated as once, few or many, or as a class when expanded; others skip it.

-	TRBV2	TRBD1	TRBJ1-1	CASSGDRVNTEAFF	TGTGCCAGCAGTGGGGACAGGGTGAACACTGAAGCTTTCTTT
-	TRBV7-2	-	TRBJ2-5	CASSLATGAWETQYF	TGTGCCAGCAGCTTAGCCACGGGAGCATGGGAGACCCAGTACTTC
-	TRBV6-2/TRBV6-3	TRBD2	TRBJ2-3	CASSYFERGPTFTDTQYF	TGTGCCAGCAGTTACTTTGAGCGGGGGCCGACTTTCACGGATACGCAGTATTTT
-	TRBV11-2	-	TRBJ2-1	CASSLVRRVPYNEQFF	TGTGCCAGCAGCTTAGTTCGCAGGGTTCCCTACAATGAGCAGTTCTTC
-	TRBV11-2	TRBD1	TRBJ1-2	CASSLGTGAGYGYTF	TGTGCCAGCAGCTTAGGGACAGGGGCAGGCTATGGCTACACCTTC
-	TRBV19	-	TRBJ2-5	CASSHGALPETQYF	TGTGCCAGTAGTCATGGAGCCTTACCTGAGACCCAGTACTTC
-	TRBV6-2/TRBV6-3	-	TRBJ1-1	CASSYPRGGLQAFF	TGTGCCAGCAGTTACCCCCGGGGAGGTCTCCAAGCTTTCTTT
-	TRBV29-1	-	TRBJ1-4	CSATRQNEKLFF	TGCAGCGCGACCCGACAGAATGAAAAACTGTTTTTT
once	TRBV4-2	-	TRBJ2-2	CASSQRSGTGELFF	TGTGCCAGCAGCCAACGGTCAGGGACCGGGGAGCTGTTTTTT
once	TRBV6-5	TRBD1	TRBJ2-5	CASSPGQGQETQYF	TGTGCCAGCAGTCCGGGACAGGGGCAAGAGACCCAGTACTTC
-	TRBV6-1	TRBD1	TRBJ1-2	CASSEYRTGGVYGYTF	TGTGCCAGCAGTGAATACAGGACAGGGGGCGTATATGGCTACACCTTC
-	TRBV10-3	TRBD2	TRBJ2-2	CAISVREGRGNTGELFF	TGTGCCATCAGTGTTCGGGAGGGCAGGGGTAACACCGGGGAGCTGTTTTTT
-	TRBV11-3	-	TRBJ2-3	CASSLVQGTQYF	TGTGCCAGCAGCTTAGTTCAGGGTACGCAGTATTTT
-	TRBV7-4	-	TRBJ2-5	CASSLPRGPQETQYF	TGTGCCAGCAGCTTACCTAGAGGCCCCCAAGAGACCCAGTACTTC
-	TRBV14	-	TRBJ2-3	CASSQAGPDTQYF	TGTGCCAGCAGCCAAGCAGGGCCAGATACGCAGTATTTT
once	TRBV9	-	TRBJ2-3	CASSVVGLADTQYF	TGTGCCAGCAGCGTAGTTGGCCTGGCAGATACGCAGTATTTT
few	TRBV19	TRBD1	TRBJ1-2	CASMTGMGGYTF	TGTGCCAGTATGACAGGGATGGGCGGCTACACCTTC
-	TRBV18	TRBD1	TRBJ1-1	CASSTRTGSDTEAFF	TGTGCCAGCTCAACCAGGACAGGGTCGGACACTGAAGCTTTCTTT
-	TRBV7-3	-	TRBJ1-5	CASSLDSHQPQHF	TGTGCCAGCAGCTTAGACAGTCATCAGCCCCAGCATTTT
-	TRBV9	-	TRBJ2-7	CASSVDRGYEQYF	TGTGCCAGCAGCGTAGATCGGGGCTACGAGCAGTACTTC
once	TRBV19	TRBD1	TRBJ2-1	CASTRDRGGNEQFF	TGTGCCAGTACCCGGGACAGGGGAGGGAATGAGCAGTTCTTC
-	TRBV5-6	-	TRBJ2-2	CASSLVRESDTGELFF	TGTGCCAGCAGCTTGGTTCGGGAGTCGGACACCGGGGAGCTGTTTTTT
-	TRBV29-1	TRBD1	TRBJ1-2	CSVEGSPYRTGENYGYTF	TGCAGCGTTGAAGGTTCACCGTATCGGACAGGGGAGAACTATGGCTACACCTTC
-	TRBV5-1	TRBD1	TRBJ2-5	CASSSSTGKETQYF	TGCGCCAGCAGCTCGTCGACAGGGAAAGAGACCCAGTACTTC
-	TRBV6-5	-	TRBJ1-3	CASSQDSSGNTIYF	TGTGCCAGCAGTCAGGACAGCTCTGGAAACACCATATATTTT
-	TRBV19	TRBD1	TRBJ1-1	CASRGQGSDTEAFF	TGTGCCAGTAGGGGACAGGGGAGCGACACTGAAGCTTTCTTT
-	TRBV27	-	TRBJ2-1	CASSLSRNEQFF	TGTGCCAGCAGTTTATCCAGAAATGAGCAGTTCTTC
-	TRBV30	TRBD1	TRBJ1-1	CAWLRQGDTEAFF	TGTGCCTGGCTCCGACAGGGCGACACTGAAGCTTTCTTT
-	TRBV28	TRBD1	TRBJ1-2	CASTTEVPQGGGYTF	TGTGCCAGCACTACTGAGGTCCCCCAGGGGGGTGGCTACACCTTC
-	TRBV7-3	TRBD2	TRBJ2-1	CASSLLGTTLGDEQFF	TGTGCCAGCAGCTTACTGGGGACTACTCTCGGCGATGAGCAGTTCTTC
-	TRBV4-1	TRBD2	TRBJ2-3	CASSRGTTGTDTQYF	TGCGCCAGCAGTCGCGGGACTACTGGCACAGATACGCAGTATTTT
-	TRBV11-2	TRBD2	TRBJ2-3	CASSLEPSSGGAYTQYF	TGTGCCAGCAGCTTAGAGCCCTCTAGCGGGGGGGCCTATACGCAGTATTTT
-	TRBV29-1	-	TRBJ1-2	CSVAPGVGYGYTF	TGCAGCGTCGCCCCCGGGGTAGGCTATGGCTACACCTTC
-	TRBV18	TRBD1	TRBJ1-5	CASSPLQQGDGNQPQHF	TGTGCCAGCTCACCATTGCAACAGGGGGATGGCAATCAGCCCCAGCATTTT
-	TRBV6-2/TRBV6-3	TRBD1	TRBJ1-2	CASSTGVGYGYTF	TGTGCCAGCAGTACAGGGGTTGGCTATGGCTACACCTTC
-	TRBV7-9	TRBD1	TRBJ2-7	CASSLELAGGDEQYF	TGTGCCAGCAGCTTAGAACTGGCAGGGGGCGACGAGCAGTACTTC
-	TRBV29-1	-	TRBJ2-5	CSVEEGRGNLQETQYF	TGCAGCGTTGAAGAGGGGCGAGGAAACCTACAAGAGACCCAGTACTTC
-	TRBV5-6	-	TRBJ2-7	CASSKEQVREQYF	TGTGCCAGCAGCAAAGAACAGGTCCGCGAGCAGTACTTC
once	TRBV6-5	TRBD1	TRBJ1-1	CASQTGAGTEAFF	TGTGCCAGCCAAACAGGGGCTGGTACTGAAGCTTTCTTT
-	TRBV10-1	-	TRBJ2-1	CASSGGPAGVHNEQFF	TGCGCCAGCAGTGGGGGGCCGGCGGGAGTTCACAATGAGCAGTTCTTC
-	TRBV4-1	-	TRBJ1-4	CASSQGVLQGIGKLFF	TGCGCCAGCAGCCAGGGGGTCCTACAGGGAATCGGAAAACTGTTTTTT
few	TRBV19	-	TRBJ1-1	CASTLGRGGTEAFF	TGTGCCAGTACCCTGGGCAGGGGCGGAACTGAAGCTTTCTTT
-	TRBV7-9	-	TRBJ2-3	CAINYHIPDGTDTQYF	TGTGCCATAAACTACCATATACCCGACGGAACAGATACGCAGTATTTT
-	TRBV6-1	-	TRBJ1-2	CASSEDRSGKNYGYTF	TGTGCCAGCAGTGAAGATCGTTCAGGGAAGAACTATGGCTACACCTTC
few	TRBV6-1	TRBD1	TRBJ1-5	CASSEGSGQGLGQPQHF	TGTGCCAGCAGTGAAGGCAGCGGACAGGGGTTAGGTCAGCCCCAGCATTTT
-	TRBV27	-	TRBJ1-5	CASSTTNNQPQHF	TGTGCCAGCAGTACGACTAACAATCAGCCCCAGCATTTT
-	TRBV2	-	TRBJ1-4	CASSDRGRGNEKLFF	TGTGCCAGCAGTGATCGGGGGAGGGGTAATGAAAAACTGTTTTTT
-	TRBV10-1	TRBD1	TRBJ1-2	CASSEDREYGGYTF	TGCGCCAGCAGTGAGGACAGGGAATATGGTGGCTACACCTTC
-	TRBV25-1	-	TRBJ2-5	CASKPSSGRVGETQYF	TGTGCCAGCAAGCCCTCGTCAGGGCGCGTGGGCGAGACCCAGTACTTC
-	TRBV29-1	-	TRBJ2-2	CSVEEVATGELFF	TGCAGCGTTGAAGAGGTCGCGACCGGGGAGCTGTTTTTT
-	TRBV6-5	-	TRBJ1-1	CASTPRGNTEAFF	TGTGCCAGCACTCCCAGGGGAAACACTGAAGCTTTCTTT
-	TRBV6-5	-	TRBJ2-3	CASKTGESTDTQYF	TGTGCCAGCAAGACGGGGGAGAGCACAGATACGCAGTATTTT
once	TRBV5-6	TRBD1	TRBJ1-2	CASSGTGGNYGYTF	TGTGCCAGCAGCGGGACAGGGGGTAACTATGGCTACACCTTC
-	TRBV5-1	-	TRBJ2-3	CASSAGIQTQDTQYF	TGCGCCAGCAGCGCCGGGATTCAAACTCAAGATACGCAGTATTTT